This T cell receptor (beta chain) was recovered during a study of T-cell reconstitution after alpha-beta-depleted transplantation in children. Findings of the study overall: Diversity of TCRbeta at day 60 was high in some patients, arising from surviving recipient T cells and thymic progenitors. Newly made T cells mostly supplied T-cell counts and diversity one year after transplant. As was reported, about two months after transplant, alpha-beta T cells came from several hundred expanded graft clones.

Germline loops: CDR1 SEHNR, CDR2 FQNEAQ (reference sequence). The CDR3 length is 17 residues. Trimming at V came to 4 bases and at J to 3 bases, leaving 14 bases not matched to a gene. The table lists this clonotype with a few counts. Its target is unknown. Unique molecular identifiers were incorporated when the TCRbeta library was constructed. TCRdb ran MiXCR on the PCR reads and lists one entry per CDR3 protein. This table has about 980,000 distinct CDR3 sequences, around 30% appearing once. The chain employs TRBV7-9 and TRBJ2-5, with 7 nucleotides matching TRBD1. The source of this sequence is a boy under two years old who had a stem cell transplant for SCID, so the T cells may come from the graft donor. The material sequenced was PBMCs, mostly from graft donor cells, taken 360 days after TCRalphabeta/CD19-depleted stem cell transplant. The CDR3 DNA reads as TGTGCCAGCAGCTCCACCCTCCGGGACAGTTTTAAAGAGACCCAGTACTTC. Translated, it gives CASSSTLRDSFKETQYF.